The sequence of this T cell receptor (beta chain) was determined in a study of shared T cell receptors in the human thymus. CDR1 is SGHVS, CDR2 FNYEAQ, per germline. The junction had 15 bases not matched to a gene; V was cut back by 3 bases and J by 2 bases. CDR3 length: 18 residues. TCRdb keeps only in-frame clones here, not all; method: immunoSEQ multiplex PCR. The sample shows under 700,000 clones, approximately 78% of them seen only once. The sample also formed part of further work on human thymus T cells.

This TCR derives from a boy younger than two with a congenital heart defect. The material sequenced was thymocytes. This chain joins TRBV7-6 and TRBJ2-5; TRBD2 matches 7 bases. In DNA form, the CDR3 reads TGTGCCAGCAGCTTTCCCGTGCCTATGTCGGGAGGTCAAGAGACCCAGTACTTC. Translation gives CASSFPVPMSGGQETQYF.